This is a list of T cell receptor beta chains from one sample in a study of Graves' ophthalmopathy and Graves' hyperthyroidism. A single record per CDR3 protein comes from TCRdb applying MiXCR to the multiplex PCR reads. The sample lists roughly 160,000 distinct CDR3 sequences, around two fifths seen once, with less than 9.5% in the top ten. The specimen was peripheral blood. These receptors all stem from a man aged 25-45 years with Graves' ophthalmopathy. CDR3s include the opening cysteine and the closing phenylalanine or tryptophan. Each record gives: D gene, J gene, V gene, clone size, CDR3 protein, CDR3 DNA. The D gene is left open where the match is weak. Some rows have no size entry. The others give once, few or many, or a class for an expanded clone.

d_gene: -; j_gene: TRBJ1-1; v_gene: TRBV30; abundance: many; CDR3aa: CAWSVTHIRGKAFF; CDR3nt: TGTGCCTGGAGTGTTACACACATACGCGGCAAAGCTTTCTTT
d_gene: -; j_gene: TRBJ1-1; v_gene: TRBV27; abundance: -; CDR3aa: CASKQGSLTEAFF; CDR3nt: TGTGCCAGCAAACAGGGTTCGTTGACTGAAGCTTTCTTT
d_gene: -; j_gene: TRBJ1-1; v_gene: TRBV4-1; abundance: many; CDR3aa: CASSQDPGAWYTEAFF; CDR3nt: TGCGCCAGCAGCCAAGATCCAGGGGCTTGGTACACTGAAGCTTTCTTT
d_gene: TRBD2; j_gene: TRBJ2-2; v_gene: TRBV20-1; abundance: many; CDR3aa: CSARDPTSGSANTGELFF; CDR3nt: TGCAGTGCTAGAGATCCCACTAGCGGGAGCGCGAACACCGGGGAGCTGTTTTTT
d_gene: TRBD1; j_gene: TRBJ1-2; v_gene: TRBV6-1; abundance: few; CDR3aa: CASSATGQGATGYTF; CDR3nt: TGTGCCAGCAGTGCTACCGGACAGGGGGCTACTGGCTACACCTTC
d_gene: TRBD1; j_gene: TRBJ2-7; v_gene: TRBV6-2/TRBV6-3; abundance: many; CDR3aa: CASSYPGQGDYEQYF; CDR3nt: TGTGCCAGCAGTTACCCGGGACAGGGGGACTACGAGCAGTACTTC
d_gene: -; j_gene: TRBJ2-5; v_gene: TRBV7-2; abundance: -; CDR3aa: CASSLFPKETQYF; CDR3nt: TGTGCCAGCAGCCTTTTCCCAAAAGAGACCCAGTACTTC
d_gene: TRBD1; j_gene: TRBJ2-7; v_gene: TRBV20-1; abundance: many; CDR3aa: CSALPGQGQHEQYF; CDR3nt: TGCAGTGCTTTACCGGGACAGGGACAACACGAGCAGTACTTC
d_gene: -; j_gene: TRBJ2-2; v_gene: TRBV12-3/TRBV12-4; abundance: -; CDR3aa: CASSFSDKNTGELFF; CDR3nt: TGTGCCAGCAGTTTTTCGGACAAGAACACCGGGGAGCTGTTTTTT
d_gene: -; j_gene: TRBJ2-7; v_gene: TRBV13; abundance: many; CDR3aa: CASSLSIGKGRSYEQYF; CDR3nt: TGTGCCAGCAGCTTAAGTATCGGCAAAGGGCGCTCCTACGAGCAGTACTTC
d_gene: TRBD2; j_gene: TRBJ2-7; v_gene: TRBV6-2/TRBV6-3; abundance: few; CDR3aa: CASSALAGKIYEQYF; CDR3nt: TGTGCCAGCAGCGCTCTAGCGGGAAAGATCTACGAGCAGTACTTC
d_gene: -; j_gene: TRBJ2-7; v_gene: TRBV6-5; abundance: medium-sized; CDR3aa: CASSYHGETYEQYF; CDR3nt: TGTGCCAGCAGTTACCACGGTGAGACCTACGAGCAGTACTTC
d_gene: TRBD2; j_gene: TRBJ2-7; v_gene: TRBV11-3; abundance: many; CDR3aa: CASSLRFAGGLEQYF; CDR3nt: TGTGCCAGCAGCTTACGGTTCGCGGGAGGGCTCGAGCAGTACTTC
d_gene: -; j_gene: TRBJ2-5; v_gene: TRBV6-2/TRBV6-3; abundance: -; CDR3aa: CASSYRRGAETQYF; CDR3nt: TGTGCCAGCAGTTACAGACGGGGTGCGGAGACCCAGTACTTC
d_gene: TRBD1; j_gene: TRBJ1-2; v_gene: TRBV12-3/TRBV12-4; abundance: many; CDR3aa: CASSPDRGTTDGYTF; CDR3nt: TGTGCCAGCAGTCCCGACAGGGGAACGACGGATGGCTACACCTTC
d_gene: TRBD2; j_gene: TRBJ2-7; v_gene: TRBV18; abundance: many; CDR3aa: CASSPGPSGTYEQYF; CDR3nt: TGTGCCAGCTCACCAGGGCCTAGCGGAACCTACGAGCAGTACTTC
d_gene: -; j_gene: TRBJ1-5; v_gene: TRBV6-5; abundance: few; CDR3aa: CASSSEGRQPQHF; CDR3nt: TGTGCCAGCAGTTCCGAGGGGCGTCAGCCCCAGCATTTT
d_gene: TRBD1; j_gene: TRBJ2-7; v_gene: TRBV6-2/TRBV6-3; abundance: many; CDR3aa: CASSYNLAGTGLLEQYF; CDR3nt: TGTGCCAGCAGTTACAATTTAGCCGGGACAGGGCTCCTCGAGCAGTACTTC
d_gene: -; j_gene: TRBJ2-7; v_gene: TRBV10-3; abundance: many; CDR3aa: CAISEGGLRSYEQYF; CDR3nt: TGTGCCATCAGTGAGGGCGGGCTTCGCTCCTACGAGCAGTACTTC
d_gene: -; j_gene: TRBJ2-7; v_gene: TRBV7-8; abundance: -; CDR3aa: CASSLAASLIPYEQYF; CDR3nt: TGTGCCAGCAGCTTAGCCGCCAGCTTAATTCCCTACGAGCAGTACTTC
d_gene: TRBD1; j_gene: TRBJ1-3; v_gene: TRBV10-2; abundance: many; CDR3aa: CASMGTAGNTIYF; CDR3nt: TGCGCCAGCATGGGGACAGCTGGAAACACCATATATTTT
d_gene: -; j_gene: TRBJ1-1; v_gene: TRBV12-3/TRBV12-4; abundance: many; CDR3aa: CASAKGARNTEAFF; CDR3nt: TGTGCCAGCGCTAAAGGGGCTAGGAACACTGAAGCTTTCTTT
d_gene: TRBD2; j_gene: TRBJ2-5; v_gene: TRBV7-6; abundance: many; CDR3aa: CASSSASGRIETQYF; CDR3nt: TGTGCCAGCAGCTCCGCTAGCGGGAGGATTGAGACCCAGTACTTC
d_gene: TRBD1; j_gene: TRBJ2-2; v_gene: TRBV2; abundance: -; CDR3aa: CASDRDRVSPGELFF; CDR3nt: TGTGCCAGCGACCGGGACAGGGTATCCCCCGGGGAGCTGTTTTTT
d_gene: -; j_gene: TRBJ2-5; v_gene: TRBV28; abundance: -; CDR3aa: CASSYITGQETQYF; CDR3nt: TGTGCCAGCAGTTATATCACAGGGCAAGAGACCCAGTACTTC
d_gene: TRBD1; j_gene: TRBJ2-5; v_gene: TRBV18; abundance: -; CDR3aa: CASSGPGQGDKTQYF; CDR3nt: TGTGCCAGCTCCGGCCCGGGACAGGGGGACAAGACCCAGTACTTC
d_gene: TRBD1; j_gene: TRBJ2-2; v_gene: TRBV28; abundance: many; CDR3aa: CASRLQGQGTGELFF; CDR3nt: TGTGCCAGCAGACTTCAGGGACAGGGGACCGGGGAGCTGTTTTTT
d_gene: -; j_gene: TRBJ1-3; v_gene: TRBV27; abundance: -; CDR3aa: CASSTSGASGNTIYF; CDR3nt: TGTGCCAGCAGCACATCCGGGGCTTCTGGAAACACCATATATTTT
d_gene: TRBD2; j_gene: TRBJ2-7; v_gene: TRBV7-2; abundance: -; CDR3aa: CASSPWTSAYEQYF; CDR3nt: TGTGCCAGCAGCCCTTGGACTAGCGCCTACGAGCAGTACTTC
d_gene: TRBD1; j_gene: TRBJ2-5; v_gene: TRBV5-1; abundance: many; CDR3aa: CASRNRDRGVGETQYF; CDR3nt: TGCGCCAGCAGGAACCGGGACAGGGGAGTTGGAGAGACCCAGTACTTC